This T cell receptor beta chain was documented in a study of cytomegalovirus exposure and HLA in healthy donors. Study overall: Out of about 170 million T cells, an earlier analysis found over 100 million unique TCR beta sequences in total. Study-wide points: When presence/absence was analysed, sequencing depth was taken to be roughly uniform across donors. By HLA locus, TCR association rates varied in a later analysis, with DRB1 showing the most and HLA-C the fewest.

Researchers ran the PCR with 60 Vbeta and 13 Jbeta primers. Using immunoSEQ multiplex PCR, the repertoire was profiled, and TCRdb retains in-frame clones only, with some absent. The sample lists fewer than 200,000 clones; 68% were seen once. CDR3 size: 14 residues. CDR1 and CDR2 (germline): SGHTS, YDEGEE. Trimming took 4 bases from V and 1 from J, leaving 10 bases between them. Turning to this clone: Its specificity is unknown.

The genes are TRBV5-8 and TRBJ2-3; D is unresolved. The sequenced sample was PBMCs. This TCR was recovered from a man in his fifties in good health and CMV-seronegative. In DNA form, the CDR3 reads TGTGCCAGCAGCCGGCGACTCCGCACAGATACGCAGTATTTT. It specifies CASSRRLRTDTQYF.